This T cell receptor (beta chain) was captured by sequencing in a study of T cell repertoires in aging, cancer and after chemotherapy. Study context: Paired samples before and after chemotherapy came from chronic lymphocytic leukemia patients on fludarabine- or bendamustine-based regimens.

This CDR3 is 19 amino acids long. The V end was cut by 2 bases, the J end by 5 bases, with 27 bases between. The V gene's germline CDR1 is SQVTM and CDR2 ANQGSEA. A mixed TRB-A/B primer pool amplified rearranged TRB by multiplex touch-down PCR. TCRdb called the multiplex PCR reads again in MiXCR, with one record for every CDR3 protein. This table has 2,500 to 3,000 distinct CDR3 sequences, approximately 40% appearing once. By sample fraction, this clonotype is medium-sized. Peripheral blood genomic DNA, not sorted cells or RNA, was the template. The source is a human donor with a blood cancer. The chain has TRBV29-1 and TRBJ2-2; D possibly matches TRBD1 or TRBD2 (5 bases each). Sequencing input: blood. The CDR3 DNA sequence: TGCAGCGTTGAATCCTTTCACCCCCAGGGTGAGGGGATAACCGGGGAGCTGTTTTTT. This codes for CSVESFHPQGEGITGELFF.